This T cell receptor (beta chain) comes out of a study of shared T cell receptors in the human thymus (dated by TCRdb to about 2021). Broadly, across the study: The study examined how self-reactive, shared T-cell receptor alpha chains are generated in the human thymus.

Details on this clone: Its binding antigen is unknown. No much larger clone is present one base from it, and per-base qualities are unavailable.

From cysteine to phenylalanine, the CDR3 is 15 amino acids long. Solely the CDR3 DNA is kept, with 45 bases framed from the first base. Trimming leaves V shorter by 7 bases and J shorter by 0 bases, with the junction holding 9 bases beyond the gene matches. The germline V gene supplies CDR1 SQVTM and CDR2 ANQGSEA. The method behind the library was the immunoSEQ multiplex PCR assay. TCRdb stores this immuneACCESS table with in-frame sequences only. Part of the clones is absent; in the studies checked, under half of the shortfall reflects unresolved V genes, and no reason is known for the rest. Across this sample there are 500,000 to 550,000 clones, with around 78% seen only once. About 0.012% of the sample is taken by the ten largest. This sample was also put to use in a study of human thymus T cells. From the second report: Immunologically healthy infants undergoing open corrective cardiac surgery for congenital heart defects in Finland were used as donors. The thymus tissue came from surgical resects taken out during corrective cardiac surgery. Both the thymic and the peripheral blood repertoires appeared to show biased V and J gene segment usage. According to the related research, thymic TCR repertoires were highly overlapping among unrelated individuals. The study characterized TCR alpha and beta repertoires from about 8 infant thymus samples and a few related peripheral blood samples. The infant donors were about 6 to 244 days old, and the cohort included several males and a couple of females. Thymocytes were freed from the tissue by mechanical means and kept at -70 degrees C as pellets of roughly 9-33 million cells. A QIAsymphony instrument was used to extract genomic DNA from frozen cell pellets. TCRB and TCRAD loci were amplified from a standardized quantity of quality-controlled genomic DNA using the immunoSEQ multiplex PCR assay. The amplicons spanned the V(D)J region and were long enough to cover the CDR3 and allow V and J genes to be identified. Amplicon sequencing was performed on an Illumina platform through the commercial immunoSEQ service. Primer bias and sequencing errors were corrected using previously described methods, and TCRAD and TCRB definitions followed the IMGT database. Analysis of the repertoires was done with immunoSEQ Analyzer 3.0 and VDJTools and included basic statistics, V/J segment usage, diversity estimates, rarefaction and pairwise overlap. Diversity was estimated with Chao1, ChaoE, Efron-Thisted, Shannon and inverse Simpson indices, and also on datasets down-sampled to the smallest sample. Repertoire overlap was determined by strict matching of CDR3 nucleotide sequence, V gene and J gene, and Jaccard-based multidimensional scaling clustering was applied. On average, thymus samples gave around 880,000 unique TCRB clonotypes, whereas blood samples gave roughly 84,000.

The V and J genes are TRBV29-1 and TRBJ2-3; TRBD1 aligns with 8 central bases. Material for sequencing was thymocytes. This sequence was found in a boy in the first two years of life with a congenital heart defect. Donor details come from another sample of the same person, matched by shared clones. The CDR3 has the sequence CSDRDRHPSTDTQYF. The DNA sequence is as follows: TGCAGCGATAGGGACAGGCATCCTAGCACAGATACGCAGTATTTT.